These 26 T cell receptor beta chains were sequenced from one sample in a study of long-term antiretroviral therapy in people with HIV. The assay used was immunoSEQ (version v3.0), run at survey level. TCRdb's copy holds only in-frame clones and misses some; the assay was immunoSEQ multiplex PCR. Here the sample spans roughly 40,000 clones, 86% being singletons. Sequencing was performed on unsorted PBMCs, taken 1.2 years after starting antiretroviral therapy. The receptor source for this set is a woman between 50 and 59 years old with HIV.

This clone was seen a handful of times. V gene TRBV19 combines with J gene TRBJ1-5; D not resolved. Trimming took 4 bases from V and 3 from J, leaving 10 bases between them. This CDR3 comprises 14 residues. CDR1 is LNHDA and CDR2 is SQIVND in the germline V gene (reference sequence). The CDR3 coding sequence is TGTGCCAGTAGTACCTACCAACACAATCAGCCCCAGCATTTT. It yields the protein CASSTYQHNQPQHF.

CDR3 coding DNA: TGTGCCAGCAGTTTCACAGGGGTTTTACCCTACAATGAGCAGTTCTTC. This encodes CASSFTGVLPYNEQFF. The chain recombines TRBV6-5 with TRBJ2-1; the match to TRBD1 covers 7 bases. This CDR3 contains 16 residues. Germline CDR1 is MNHEY and CDR2 is SVGAGI. The ends lost 4 bases at V and 2 bases at J; junction bases unmatched: 8.

V gene TRBV7-2 combines with J gene TRBJ2-1; 12 nucleotides agree with TRBD2. After removal of 4 bases from V and 4 bases from J, the junction contained 2 bases not matched to a gene. The germline CDR1 and CDR2 sequences are SGHTA and FQGNSA. CDR3 length: 15 amino acids. The CDR3 DNA follows: TGTGCCAGCAGCTCCGGACTAGCGGGGTACAATGAGCAGTTCTTC. This sequence encodes CASSSGLAGYNEQFF.

The rearrangement uses TRBV15 and TRBJ1-5; 7 bases map to TRBD1. There are 14 residues in the CDR3. Trimming removed 5 bases from V and 7 bases from J; junction bases left unmatched: 8. Per the germline V gene, CDR1 is LNHNV and CDR2 is YYDKDF (reference sequence). The CDR3 bases are TGTGCCACCAGCGTGACAGGGAAAGCGCAGCCCCAGCATTTT. Translated, it gives CATSVTGKAQPQHF.

The V gene is TRBV19, the J gene TRBJ1-1; D unclear. The V gene's germline CDR1 is LNHDA and CDR2 SQIVND (reference sequence). CDR3 length equals 13 residues. V gave up 4 bases and J gave up 2 bases, with 8 bases separating them. CDR3 bases: TGTGCCAGTAGTAATTCTGGAAACACTGAAGCTTTCTTT. Protein: CASSNSGNTEAFF.

The chain has TRBV19 and TRBJ1-6; possible D gene TRBD1, 5 bases. Germline CDR1 is LNHDA and CDR2 is SQIVND (reference sequence). V was clipped by 5 bases and J by 4 bases, with 12 bases between them. The CDR3 contains 15 residues. CDR3 loop: CASSETASYNSPLHF. The CDR3 bases are TGTGCCAGTAGTGAGACAGCATCTTATAATTCACCCCTCCACTTT.

V gene TRBV6-5 combines with J gene TRBJ1-2; perhaps TRBD1 as D (5 bases). V shed 6 bases and J shed 0 bases, with 14 bases lying between them. The CDR3 contains 15 residues. The germline CDR1 and CDR2 sequences are MNHEY and SVGAGI. CDR3 amino acids: CASSAGLISNYGYTF. CDR3 nucleotides: TGTGCCAGCAGCGCGGGACTGATTTCTAACTATGGCTACACCTTC.

The rearrangement joins TRBV9 to TRBJ2-4, with 7 bases aligning to TRBD2. Germline-derived CDR1 and CDR2 are SGDLS and YYNGEE. The CDR3 contains 17 residues. V lost 0 bases to trimming and J lost 2 bases; unmatched junction nucleotides: 8. The CDR3 region is CASSVDGGDGTKNIQYF. Written as DNA, the CDR3 is TGTGCCAGCAGCGTAGATGGGGGGGACGGGACCAAAAACATTCAGTACTTC.

The CDR3 bases are TGCAGCCCTTGGGTCCTGGGGAGAGCTTTCTTT. Protein sequence: CSPWVLGRAFF. The chain combines TRBV29-1 with TRBJ1-1; no definite D call. The CDR3 length is 11 residues. Germline V gene lookup returns CDR1 SQVTM and CDR2 ANQGSEA. Trimming took 8 bases from V and 10 from J, leaving 17 bases between them.

The chain recombines TRBV29-1 with TRBJ2-5; 10 bases match TRBD1. V gave up 8 bases and J gave up 5 bases; unmatched junction bases: 8. Germline CDR1 reads SQVTM; CDR2 reads ANQGSEA. CDR3 length: 13 amino acids. CDR3 nucleotides: TGCAGCTCAGACAGGGGGCAAGGGGAGACCCAGTACTTC. Translation: CSSDRGQGETQYF.

The chain is built from TRBV12-5 and TRBJ2-1, with D perhaps matching TRBD1 (6 bases). This CDR3 has 13 residues. Germline CDR1 and CDR2: LGHNT and FRNRAP. Trimming stripped 1 base from V and 12 bases from J, with 13 bases between. Here the CDR3 reads CASGLAGGRGQFF. The CDR3 region has the DNA TGTGCTAGTGGTTTGGCTGGGGGCCGTGGGCAGTTCTTC.

The chain is built from TRBV10-3 and TRBJ1-2; a possible D gene is TRBD1 (5 bases). The V end was cut by 6 bases, the J end by 5 bases, with 13 bases between. Germline assignment: CDR1 ENHRY and CDR2 SYGVKD. There are 13 residues in the CDR3. CDR3 nucleotides: TGTGCCATCAGGGCAGACAGAAGTTATGGCTACACCTTC. Protein sequence: CAIRADRSYGYTF.

This clone was counted a single time. This chain joins TRBV19 and TRBJ2-7; D could derive from TRBD1 or TRBD2 (5 bases each). V was cut by 3 bases and J by 2 bases, with 11 bases left in between. Germline CDR1 is LNHDA and CDR2 is SQIVND (reference sequence). This CDR3 spans 14 amino acids. CDR3 bases: TGTGCCAGTAGTATCAGGGACGGTACCTACGAGCAGTACTTC. Translating it yields CASSIRDGTYEQYF.

CDR3 in amino acids: CASKSGDSTDTQYF. Here the CDR3 DNA reads TGCGCCAGCAAAAGCGGCGATAGCACAGATACGCAGTATTTT. The chain uses TRBV5-1 and TRBJ2-3; D possibly corresponds to TRBD2 (5 bases). The germline V and J ends were trimmed by 6 bases and 0 bases, with 11 bases remaining between them. The CDR3 consists of 14 residues. The V gene's germline CDR1 is SGHRS and CDR2 YFSETQ.

Notes on this clone: Distinct nucleotide sequences in the sample also encode this CDR3. This chain joins TRBV6-1 and TRBJ2-3; 7 bases agree with TRBD2. From germline, CDR1 is MNHNS and CDR2 SASEGT. The trim removed 2 bases at V and 6 bases at J, leaving 5 bases unmatched. CDR3 length equals 14 residues. CDR3 sequence: CASSEPAGGDTQYF. CDR3 nucleotide sequence: TGTGCCAGCAGTGAACCTGCCGGGGGGGATACGCAGTATTTT.

The V and J genes are TRBV10-2 and TRBJ2-7; perhaps TRBD2 as D (6 bases). The V end lost 1 base, the J end lost 6 bases, and 16 bases lay between the germline ends. This CDR3 is built from 15 residues. Germline-derived CDR1 and CDR2 are WSHSY and SAAADI. The CDR3 loop is CASSELRLGWSEQYF. CDR3 nucleotide sequence: TGCGCCAGCAGTGAGTTGCGACTAGGATGGAGCGAGCAGTACTTC.

This rearrangement joins TRBV6-1 to TRBJ2-7; D is undetermined. Germline V gene sequence: CDR1 MNHNS, CDR2 SASEGT. The length of the CDR3 is 14 residues. Trimming took 1 base from V and 9 from J, leaving 16 bases between them. The CDR3 DNA follows: TGTGCCAGCAGTGAAGGTTTTCAAACGGTGGGGCAGTACTTC. Amino acids: CASSEGFQTVGQYF.

This chain links TRBV5-1 with TRBJ2-1; D is unresolved. CDR1 is SGHRS, CDR2 YFSETQ, per germline. CDR3 length equals 16 residues. V lost 0 bases to trimming and J lost 7 bases, with 17 bases between them. The CDR3 here is CASSLDNRASRNEQFF. The CDR3 DNA reads TGCGCCAGCAGCTTGGACAATCGGGCATCGCGGAATGAGCAGTTCTTC.

The chain is built from TRBV9 and TRBJ2-1, with TRBD1 matching over 7 bases. Germline assignment: CDR1 SGDLS and CDR2 YYNGEE. V lost 0 bases to trimming and J lost 6 bases; unmatched junction nucleotides: 3. The length of the CDR3 is 14 residues. The CDR3: CASSVEGTVNEQFF. The CDR3 nucleotides are TGTGCCAGCAGCGTAGAGGGGACAGTCAATGAGCAGTTCTTC.

V gene TRBV7-6 combines with J gene TRBJ2-7; 11 nucleotides match TRBD1. This CDR3 has 16 amino acids. In germline, CDR1 is SGHVS, CDR2 FNYEAQ. J gave up 5 bases and V 5 bases, and 11 bases lay outside the gene matches. The CDR3 nucleotides read TGTGCCAGCAGCCATCAGGAGGGACAGGGGGACGACGAGCAGTACTTC. Amino acid sequence: CASSHQEGQGDDEQYF.

This clone has only a few counts. The rearrangement uses TRBV7-9 and TRBJ2-3; 10 bases are shared with TRBD1. Germline V lookup: CDR1 SEHNR, CDR2 FQNEAQ (reference sequence). V trimming: 5 bases; J trimming: 4 bases; junction bases outside the gene matches: 9. This CDR3 is 16 amino acids long. The CDR3 bases are TGTGCCAGCAGCCCCCGGGGACAGGGGCTAGCAGATACGCAGTATTTT. Protein product: CASSPRGQGLADTQYF.

This chain links TRBV5-8 with TRBJ2-2; D is perhaps TRBD1 or TRBD2 (6 bases each). This CDR3 region has 16 residues. Between the trimmed V and J ends, which lost 2 bases and 4 bases, there was a span of 15 bases. CDR1 and CDR2 (germline): SGHTS, YDEGEE. DNA of the CDR3: TGTGCCAGCAGCTTTCTACAGGGAGGCGGCACCGGGGAGCTGTTTTTT. Encoded protein: CASSFLQGGGTGELFF. Complete variable domain (other parts from reference TRBV5-8 and TRBJ2-2): EAGVTQSPTHLIKTRGQQATLRCSPISGHTSVYWYQQALGLGLQFLLWYDEGEERNRGNFPPRFSGRQFPNYSSELNVNALELEDSALYLCASSFLQGGGTGELFFGEGSRLTVL.

The gene calls are TRBV2 and TRBJ1-4; D remains ambiguous. CDR1 and CDR2 (germline): SNHLY, FYNNEI. This CDR3 is built from 15 residues. Trimming removed 9 bases from V and 2 bases from J, with 16 bases in between. CDR3: CASAASQDTNEKLFF. CDR3 DNA: TGTGCCAGTGCGGCGTCGCAGGACACTAATGAAAAACTGTTTTTT. The full variable domain, in which reference TRBV2 and TRBJ1-4 provide the parts outside the CDR3, is EPEVTQTPSHQVTQMGQEVILRCVPISNHLYFYWYRQILGQKVEFLVSFYNNEISEKSEIFDDQFSVERPDGSNFTLKIRSTKLEDSAMYFCASAASQDTNEKLFFGSGTQLSVL.

The chain combines TRBV5-6 with TRBJ1-2; TRBD1 matches at 7 bases. Germline lookup yields CDR1 SGHDT and CDR2 YYEEEE. The CDR3 is made up of 15 amino acids. V gave up 5 bases and J gave up 6 bases; unmatched junction bases: 13. The CDR3 reads CASSYYDRVHDGYTF. CDR3 coding DNA: TGTGCCAGCAGTTACTATGACAGGGTCCACGATGGCTACACCTTC.

The chain carries TRBV30 and TRBJ1-1; D not resolved. Trimming cost V 0 bases and J 2 bases, with 1 base left between them. This CDR3 region has 11 residues. Per germline, CDR1 GTSNPN and CDR2 SVGIG (reference sequence). The CDR3, as DNA: TGTGCCTGGAGTGTAAACACTGAAGCTTTCTTT. This encodes CAWSVNTEAFF. The full variable domain, in which reference TRBV30 and TRBJ1-1 provide the parts outside the CDR3, is SQTIHQWPATLVQPVGSPLSLECTVEGTSNPNLYWYRQAAGRGLQLLFYSVGIGQISSEVPQNLSASRPQDRQFILSSKKLLLSDSGFYLCAWSVNTEAFFGQGTRLTVV.

This clone was seen only once. The chain couples TRBV2 to TRBJ1-2; D may be TRBD1 (6 bases). V was pared by 6 bases and J by 0 bases, with 14 bases between. The CDR3 totals 15 residues. CDR1 SNHLY and CDR2 FYNNEI come from the germline V gene. The CDR3 DNA is TGTGCCAGCAGCCCGGACAGAACTTCTAACTATGGCTACACCTTC. Protein product: CASSPDRTSNYGYTF.